The entry below describes one T cell receptor beta chain. Other DNA variants within this sample encode the same CDR3. This CDR3 is 15 amino acids long. Germline V gene data show CDR1 as KGHSH and CDR2 as LQKENI. The V segment lost 4 bases and the J segment 4 bases; nucleotides outside the gene matches: 3. The data belong to a study of shared clonotypes between healthy human individuals. Assay used: immunoSEQ multiplex PCR; TCRdb lists only in-frame clones, some missing. The sample has 2 million to 2.5 million clones, approximately 95% seen once. The sample comprised naive CD4+ T cells from PBMCs. Documented subset: CD45RA+ positively selected. This chain joins TRBV18 and TRBJ2-1; 11 nucleotides line up with TRBD2. This sequence originates from a man in his late teens or twenties in good health. Some clones in this sample may be carry-over from other donors' samples. The CDR3 bases are TGTGCCAGCTCACGGGGACTAGCGGTGTACAATGAGCAGTTCTTC. It specifies CASSRGLAVYNEQFF.